These 14 T cell receptor beta chains were sequenced from one sample in a study of Graves' ophthalmopathy and Graves' hyperthyroidism. The authors amplified TCR beta CDR3 regions, and they did so from RNA transcripts for repertoire sequencing. The authors performed first-round RT-PCR with HTBI primers and then a second-round multiplex PCR. TCRdb reprocessed the multiplex PCR reads via MiXCR and lists one record per CDR3 protein. The sample records 210,000 or so distinct CDR3 sequences, approximately 29% being singletons. Material: peripheral blood. These receptors were obtained from a man aged 45-60 years with Graves' ophthalmopathy.

This clonotype was detected ten times or more. The chain employs TRBV7-3 and TRBJ2-7; weak D call: TRBD2 (5 bases). Trimming stripped 2 bases from V and 4 bases from J, with 9 bases between. The CDR3 has 13 amino acids. Per the germline V gene, CDR1 is SGHTA and CDR2 is FQGTGA. CDR3 loop: CASSLSGKYEQYF. In nucleotides, the CDR3 is TGTGCCAGCAGCTTATCGGGGAAGTACGAGCAGTACTTC.

This clonotype has a count of ten or more. The chain couples TRBV24-1 to TRBJ2-5, with a weak D call TRBD1 (5 bases). Trimming stripped 0 bases from V and 3 bases from J, with 10 bases between. This CDR3 contains 15 residues. Germline assignment: CDR1 KGHDR and CDR2 SFDVKD. The CDR3 sequence: CATSDLTDREETQYF. CDR3 coding DNA: TGTGCCACCAGTGATTTGACCGACAGAGAAGAGACCCAGTACTTC.

This clonotype showed up many times. The chain's CDR3 is CASSGQGWYEQYF. The CDR3 region has the DNA TGTGCCAGCAGTGGACAGGGTTGGTACGAGCAGTACTTC. The J gene is TRBJ2-7, the V gene TRBV7-9; 8 bases align to TRBD1. Germline CDR1 is SEHNR and CDR2 is FQNEAQ (reference sequence). The length of the CDR3 is 13 residues. V lost 6 bases and J lost 4; bases outside the gene matches: 5.

This clonotype was counted many times. The chain links TRBV28 to TRBJ2-7; maybe TRBD2 (7 bases). CDR3 length equals 13 residues. The V gene's germline CDR1 is MDHEN and CDR2 SYDVKM. V shed 7 bases and J shed 6 bases, with 16 bases lying between them. The CDR3 coding sequence is TGTGCCAGCAACCCCGCGGGGGCTTTCGAGCAGTACTTC. Amino acid sequence: CASNPAGAFEQYF.

Many counts were recorded for this clonotype. The chain uses TRBV6-5 and TRBJ1-2; 12 bases fit TRBD1. This CDR3 has 12 amino acids. CDR1 and CDR2 (germline): MNHEY, SVGAGI. V lost 4 bases and J lost 14; bases outside the gene matches: 5. The CDR3 is CASSSGQGAHTF. The CDR3 DNA is TGTGCCAGCAGTTCGGGACAGGGGGCGCATACCTTC.

In its sample, this clonotype was seen many times. The rearrangement links TRBV2 to TRBJ1-5; 7 bases match TRBD1. Trimming at V came to 0 bases and at J to 2 bases, leaving 1 base not matched to a gene. From germline, CDR1 is SNHLY and CDR2 FYNNEI. The CDR3 has 15 residues. Here the CDR3 DNA reads TGTGCCAGCAGTGAAGCAGGGGGCGGCAATCAGCCCCAGCATTTT. It encodes CASSEAGGGNQPQHF.

This clonotype has just a few counts. The CDR3 is CSARATGEMTQYF. The CDR3 nucleotides are TGCAGTGCTAGGGCGACAGGGGAGATGACCCAGTACTTC. The chain carries TRBV20-1 and TRBJ2-5; 8 bases agree with TRBD1. The junction had 7 bases not matched to a gene; V was cut back by 3 bases and J by 7 bases. There are 13 residues in the CDR3. Germline V gene lookup returns CDR1 DFQATT and CDR2 SNEGSKA (reference sequence).

This clonotype has at least ten counts. The chain employs TRBV12-3 or TRBV12-4 and TRBJ1-3; D is uncertain. This CDR3 is 15 amino acids long. Trimming took off 6 bases at V and 0 bases at J, with 12 bases between the two ends. Written as DNA, the CDR3 is TGTGCCAGCAGAGCCCGGACCCTCTCTGGAAACACCATATATTTT. Translation: CASRARTLSGNTIYF.

At least ten counts were recorded for this clonotype. This may be a read error: a much more frequent sequence differs by one nucleotide. The rearrangement joins TRBV30 to TRBJ2-2, with D possibly being TRBD1 (5 bases). Between the trimmed V and J ends, which lost 5 bases and 0 bases, there was a span of 13 bases. This CDR3 spans 15 amino acids. Germline V gives CDR1 GTSNPN, CDR2 SVGIG (reference sequence). The CDR3 loop reads CAWSRRGTNTGELFF. The CDR3 region has the DNA TGTGCCTGGTCAAGAAGGGGAACGAACACCGGGGAGCTGTTTTTT.

The table lists this clonotype with many counts. The chain joins TRBV5-8 to TRBJ2-2; D ambiguous. Germline V CDR1 and CDR2: SGHTS, YDEGEE. CDR3 size: 14 residues. Between the trimmed V and J ends, which lost 1 base and 6 bases, there was a span of 10 bases. The CDR3 coding sequence is TGTGCCAGCAGCTTGACAGTTCGGGCCGGGGAGCTGTTTTTT. Its translation is CASSLTVRAGELFF.

The genes are TRBV5-1 and TRBJ1-1, with D unresolved. Trimming took 0 bases from V and 3 from J, leaving 12 bases between them. CDR1 is SGHRS and CDR2 is YFSETQ in the germline V gene. The CDR3 loop spans 15 amino acids. CDR3 DNA: TGCGCCAGCAGCTTGGGGGGTGGCTCTTACACTGAAGCTTTCTTT. Its protein product is CASSLGGGSYTEAFF.

This chain joins TRBV7-9 and TRBJ2-7; 9 bases are a match to TRBD1. Germline V gives CDR1 SEHNR, CDR2 FQNEAQ (reference sequence). The junction had 5 bases not matched to a gene; V was cut back by 4 bases and J by 1 base. The CDR3 is 15 residues long. The CDR3 sequence: CASSSSGTGSYEQYF. CDR3 nucleotides: TGTGCCAGCAGCTCCTCCGGGACAGGGTCCTACGAGCAGTACTTC. The whole variable domain, filled in from reference TRBV7-9 and TRBJ2-7, reads DTGVSQNPRHKITKRGQNVTFRCDPISEHNRLYWYRQTLGQGPEFLTYFQNEAQLEKSRLLSDRFSAERPKGSFSTLEIQRTEQGDSAMYLCASSSSGTGSYEQYFGPGTRLTVT.

This clonotype was seen many times. V and J are TRBV2 and TRBJ1-2; D possibly corresponds to TRBD1 (6 bases). This CDR3 contains 15 residues. Trimming shortened V by 2 bases and J by 4 bases, and 14 bases separated the two germline ends. Looked up from germline, CDR1 is SNHLY and CDR2 is FYNNEI. The CDR3 bases are TGTGCCAGCAGTGAATGGGGGCAGGGCTCCTATGGCTACACCTTC. Its protein product is CASSEWGQGSYGYTF.

The V gene is TRBV12-5, the J gene TRBJ1-2, with TRBD1 as a possible D gene (5 bases). This CDR3 comprises 16 residues. Germline CDR1 and CDR2: LGHNT and FRNRAP. The ends were cut back, 5 bases at V and 2 bases at J, with 18 bases in the middle. CDR3 amino acids: CASGPKNKGRNYGYTF. CDR3 DNA: TGTGCTAGTGGTCCAAAGAATAAGGGACGGAACTATGGCTACACCTTC.